The rows below give T cell receptor beta chains drawn from one sample of a study of cytomegalovirus exposure and HLA in healthy donors. Here immunoSEQ multiplex PCR was the method, and the copy in TCRdb shows in-frame clones only, minus some. The table has approximately 44,000 clones, about 85% seen once. The source material was PBMCs. These receptors were collected from a woman between 40 and 50 years old in good health and CMV-seropositive. The conserved cysteine and the conserved F or W are not part of the CDR3 here. Not all rows give a size; the values are once, few, many and, for expanded clones, a class.

j_call,v_call,clone_size,cdr3_aa
TRBJ2-1,TRBV15,-,ATSSTPPGTGLNGQF
TRBJ1-6,TRBV7-2,-,ASSLLGGRDSPLH
TRBJ2-5,TRBV6-6,-,ASSYGRTEQY
TRBJ2-2,TRBV7-9,-,ASSSPRGASNTGELF
TRBJ2-7,TRBV6-5,few,ASSYSAQGAYEQY
TRBJ2-5,TRBV2,few,ASRGGRLETQY
TRBJ1-1,TRBV29-1,-,SVEVTGGTEAF
TRBJ1-5,TRBV21-1,-,ASSKARRTEGNQPQH
TRBJ1-1,TRBV11-1,few,ASSLRQGEAF
TRBJ1-1,TRBV10-1,-,ASTEAAGVTEAF
TRBJ1-1,TRBV21-1,-,ARTGEVGGAF
TRBJ1-2,TRBV6-6,-,ASSSDRGGYT
TRBJ2-7,TRBV19,-,ASSEGRGRGEQY
TRBJ1-1,TRBV30,-,ACPRPTGEAF
-,TRBV6-6,-,ASSFSRTSDEQY
TRBJ2-2,TRBV4-2,-,ASSQGATDEELF
TRBJ2-3,TRBV9,-,ASSVGWGPDTQY
TRBJ2-1,TRBV19,-,ASIPREPSLNEQF
TRBJ2-5,TRBV28,-,ASSFLGREETQY
TRBJ2-3,TRBV7-9,-,ASSSQGDTQY
TRBJ2-2,TRBV6-1,-,ATNRDINTGELF
TRBJ1-4,TRBV7-9,-,SSSLGQPEKLF
TRBJ2-7,TRBV27,-,ASKRTGGVYEQY
TRBJ1-1,TRBV25-1,few,ASSELFLAF
TRBJ2-5,TRBV6-1,-,ASLRYAETQY
TRBJ2-7,TRBV6-5,-,ASSSSRTPYEQY
TRBJ2-3,TRBV2,-,ASSVEDFPADTQY
TRBJ1-4,TRBV25-1,-,ASSEFGGTNEKLF
TRBJ1-2,TRBV5-1,-,ASSPEEAVRGYT
-,TRBV11-2,-,ASSLDRGYEQY
TRBJ1-1,TRBV28,-,ASSSFPGWSEAF
TRBJ2-5,TRBV5-1,-,ATRQDWETQY
TRBJ2-1,TRBV5-1,-,ASGASGGHEQF
TRBJ1-5,TRBV6-1,-,ASRQGGKSNQPQH
TRBJ1-2,TRBV6-1,-,ASSPGTGTHYGYT
TRBJ2-5,TRBV7-2,-,ASSLGWGGIRETQY
TRBJ2-1,TRBV7-2,-,ASSPGLPKEQF
TRBJ2-3,TRBV2,few,ASVAAGYGTQY
TRBJ2-3,TRBV28,-,ASITPSGTQY
TRBJ1-2,TRBV7-2,once,ASSYPGNYGYT
TRBJ1-2,TRBV2,-,ASRDQGANYGYT
TRBJ1-4,TRBV18,once,ASSPTAGCNEKLF
TRBJ2-5,TRBV29-1,-,SVGGEGNYQETQY